Described below is a single TCR beta chain sequence and its context. Its target antigen remains unknown. Base qualities are missing; no much larger clone stands one base away. This specimen comes from a study of T cell responses to AZD1222 COVID-19 vaccine (dated by TCRdb to 2020 to 2022). With regard to the full study: AZD1222 recipients with second doses at about 4 weeks or about 12 weeks were pooled, because spike-specific TCR depth and breadth did not differ between schedules. A total of about 230 trial participants underwent TCR sequencing, of whom some 210 received two doses of AZD1222 and about 26 received two doses of the MenACWY control vaccine. Trial participants were enrolled by age into 18-55, 56-69 and 70-plus year subgroups, with about 150, 27 and 61 TCR-sequenced participants respectively. Broader findings and caveats from the paper: Participants were mostly white British and included more females than males, and it was suggested by the authors that clonal diversity may have been underestimated. Only a handful of AZD1222 recipients were SARS-CoV-2 seropositive at baseline, limiting conclusions about previously exposed vaccinees. Reportedly, almost half of the unique spike-specific TCRs recognized epitopes lying outside the regions that are mutated in the B.1.351 and B.1.1.7 variants. Because no day 14 peak-response samples were available, repertoires were characterized only after the peak T cell response. Vaccine-associated CD4 TCRs spanned the whole spike protein, with dominant responses in regions 160-218 and 743-854. After two AZD1222 doses, spike-specific TCR breadth and depth were significantly higher than at day 0 and than in MenACWY recipients. The 56-69-year group was small, and its depth increase did not reach significance, likely because of low power.

Sample time point, as interpreted from the label and publication: baseline before first vaccination. Vaccinee samples came from UK trials COV001 and COV002, including a single-blind randomized controlled phase 2/3 trial of AZD1222 (ChAdOx1 nCoV-19) in healthy adults. Trial participant PBMC samples were collected at day 0 and day 28 after the second dose for TCRbeta chain sequencing. The CDR3 regions of human TCRbeta chains were subjected to immunosequencing. The published analysis was carried out like this. TCRs in the repertoires were matched against a reference library of SARS-CoV-2-specific TCRs that had been generated with the MIRA antigen-specificity platform. Breadth was defined as the fraction of unique TCRs that were SARS-CoV-2-associated. Depth was defined as the fraction of total T cells that were SARS-CoV-2-associated. Using the MIRA data, every spike-specific TCR was mapped to the spike region that the TCR reacted to and assigned to either a CD4 or a CD8 class. Log10-transformed breadth and depth values were compared by one-way ANOVA with Sidak's multiple comparisons tests. TCRdb obtained this table from immuneACCESS and retained in-frame rearrangements with V and J assigned. These tables miss some clones; where compared with another copy, unresolved V genes account for less than half of the shortfall, and the remainder is unexplained. From that table come the V and J calls and clone size; the DNA was used to work out D and trimming. The sample contains about 110,000 clones, under 90% of them found a single time. In total, the top ten clones hold roughly 4.2% of the sample.

The germline ends are 17 bases apart after V is trimmed by 2 bases and J by 0 bases. Spanning cysteine to phenylalanine, the CDR3 consists of 17 amino acids. The read is trimmed to its CDR3 DNA, 51 bases read in frame from base 1. The germline V gene encodes CDR1 SGHTA and CDR2 FQGNSA. The source material was peripheral blood, sampled on day 0 of AZD1222 vaccination. This receptor was taken from an adult in good health. This chain joins TRBV7-2 to TRBJ2-7; no confident D gene assignment can be made. The DNA reads TGTGCCAGCAGCTTATCGGGCTTGCTAGGAGTCTCCTACGAGCAGTACTTC. Protein translation: CASSLSGLLGVSYEQYF.